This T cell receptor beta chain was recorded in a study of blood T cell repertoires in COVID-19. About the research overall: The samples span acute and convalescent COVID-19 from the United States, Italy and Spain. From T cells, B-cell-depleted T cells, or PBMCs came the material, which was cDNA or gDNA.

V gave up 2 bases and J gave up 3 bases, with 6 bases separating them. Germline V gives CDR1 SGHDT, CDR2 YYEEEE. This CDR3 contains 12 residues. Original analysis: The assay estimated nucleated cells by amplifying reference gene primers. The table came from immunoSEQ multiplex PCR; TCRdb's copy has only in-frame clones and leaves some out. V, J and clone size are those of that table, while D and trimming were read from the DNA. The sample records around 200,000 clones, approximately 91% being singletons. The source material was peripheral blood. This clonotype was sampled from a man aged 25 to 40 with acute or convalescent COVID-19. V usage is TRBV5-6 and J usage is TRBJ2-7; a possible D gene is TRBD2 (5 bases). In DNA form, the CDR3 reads TGTGCCAGCAGCTTCGGACTCTACGAGCAGTACTTC. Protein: CASSFGLYEQYF. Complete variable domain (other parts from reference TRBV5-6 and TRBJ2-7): DAGVTQSPTHLIKTRGQQVTLRCSPKSGHDTVSWYQQALGQGPQFIFQYYEEEERQRGNFPDRFSGHQFPNYSSELNVNALLLGDSALYLCASSFGLYEQYFGPGTRLTVT.